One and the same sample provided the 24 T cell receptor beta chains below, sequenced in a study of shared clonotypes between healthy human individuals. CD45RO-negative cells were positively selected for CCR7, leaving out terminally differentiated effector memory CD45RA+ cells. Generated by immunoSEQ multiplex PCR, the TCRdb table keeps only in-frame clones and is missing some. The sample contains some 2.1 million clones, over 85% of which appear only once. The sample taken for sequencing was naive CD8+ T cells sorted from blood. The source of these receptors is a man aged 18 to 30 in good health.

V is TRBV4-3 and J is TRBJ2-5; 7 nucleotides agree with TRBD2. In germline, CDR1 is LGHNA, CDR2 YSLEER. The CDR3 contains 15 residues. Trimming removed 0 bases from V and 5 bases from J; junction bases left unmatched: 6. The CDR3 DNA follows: TGCGCCAGCAGCCAAGATCTGAGGGGAGGGGAGACCCAGTACTTC. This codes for CASSQDLRGGETQYF.

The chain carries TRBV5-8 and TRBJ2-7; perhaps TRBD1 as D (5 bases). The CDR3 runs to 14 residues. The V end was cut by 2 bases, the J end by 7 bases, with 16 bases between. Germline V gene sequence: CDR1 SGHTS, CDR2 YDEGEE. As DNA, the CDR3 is TGTGCCAGCAGCTTAAGGGGTGGTCCAATGGAGCAGTACTTC. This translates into CASSLRGGPMEQYF.

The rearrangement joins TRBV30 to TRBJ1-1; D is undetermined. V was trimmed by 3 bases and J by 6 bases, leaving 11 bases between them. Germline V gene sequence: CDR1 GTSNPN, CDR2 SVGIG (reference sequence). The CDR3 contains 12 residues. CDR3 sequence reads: CAWRPGEAEAFF. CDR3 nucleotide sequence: TGTGCCTGGAGGCCCGGGGAGGCTGAAGCTTTCTTT.

The CDR3 DNA reads as TGCGCCAGCAAATTCGCGGGGGTTAATGAAAAACTGTTTTTT. Translated, it gives CASKFAGVNEKLFF. The rearrangement links TRBV4-1 to TRBJ1-4, with a weak D call TRBD1 (5 bases). With 7 bases removed from V and 4 bases from J, the gap between germline ends came to 13 bases. This CDR3 spans 14 amino acids. Germline CDR1 MGHRA, CDR2 YSYEKL.

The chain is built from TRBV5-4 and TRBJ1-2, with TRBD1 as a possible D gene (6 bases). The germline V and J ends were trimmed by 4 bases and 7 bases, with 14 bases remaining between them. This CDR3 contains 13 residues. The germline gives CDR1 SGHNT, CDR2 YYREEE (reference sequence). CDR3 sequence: CASSLDREGGYTF. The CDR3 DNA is TGTGCCAGCAGCCTGGACAGAGAGGGTGGCTACACCTTC.

CDR3 DNA: TGTGCCATGGGGACAGGGGGCTACGAGCAGTACTTC. Amino acids: CAMGTGGYEQYF. The rearrangement uses TRBV2 and TRBJ2-7; 11 bases map to TRBD1. V lost 10 bases to trimming and J lost 3 bases; unmatched junction nucleotides: 2. This CDR3 comprises 12 residues. Germline V gene data show CDR1 as SNHLY and CDR2 as FYNNEI. The full variable domain, rest sourced from reference TRBV2 and TRBJ2-7, is EPEVTQTPSHQVTQMGQEVILRCVPISNHLYFYWYRQILGQKVEFLVSFYNNEISEKSEIFDDQFSVERPDGSNFTLKIRSTKLEDSAMYFCAMGTGGYEQYFGPGTRLTVT.

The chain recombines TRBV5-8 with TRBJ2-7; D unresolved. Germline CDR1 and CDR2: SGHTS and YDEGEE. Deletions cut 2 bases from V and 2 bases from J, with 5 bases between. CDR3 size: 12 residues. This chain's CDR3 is CASSFLAYEQYF. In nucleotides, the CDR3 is TGTGCCAGCAGCTTTTTGGCCTACGAGCAGTACTTC.

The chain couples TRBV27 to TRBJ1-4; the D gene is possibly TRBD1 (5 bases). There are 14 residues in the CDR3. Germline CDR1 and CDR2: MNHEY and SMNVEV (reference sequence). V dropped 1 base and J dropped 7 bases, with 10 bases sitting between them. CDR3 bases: TGTGCCAGCAGTTTATGGAACCAGGGTGAAAAACTGTTTTTT. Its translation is CASSLWNQGEKLFF.

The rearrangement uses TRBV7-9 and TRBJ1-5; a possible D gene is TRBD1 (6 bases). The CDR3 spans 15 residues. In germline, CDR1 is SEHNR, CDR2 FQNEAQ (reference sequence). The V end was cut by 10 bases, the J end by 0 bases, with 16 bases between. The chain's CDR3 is CATPHRVYSNQPQHF. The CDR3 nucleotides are TGTGCCACTCCCCACAGGGTCTATAGCAATCAGCCCCAGCATTTT.

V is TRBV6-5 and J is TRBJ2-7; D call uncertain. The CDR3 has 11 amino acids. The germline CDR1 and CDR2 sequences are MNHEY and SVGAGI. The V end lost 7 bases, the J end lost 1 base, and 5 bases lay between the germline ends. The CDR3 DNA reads TGTGCCAGCACCGCGTCCTACGAGCAGTACTTC. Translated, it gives CASTASYEQYF.

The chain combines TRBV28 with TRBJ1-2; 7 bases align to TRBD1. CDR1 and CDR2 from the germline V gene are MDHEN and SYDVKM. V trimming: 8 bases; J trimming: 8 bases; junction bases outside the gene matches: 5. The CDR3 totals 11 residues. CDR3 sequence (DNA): TGTGCCAGCGGCACAGGGGACGGCTACACCTTC. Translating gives CASGTGDGYTF.

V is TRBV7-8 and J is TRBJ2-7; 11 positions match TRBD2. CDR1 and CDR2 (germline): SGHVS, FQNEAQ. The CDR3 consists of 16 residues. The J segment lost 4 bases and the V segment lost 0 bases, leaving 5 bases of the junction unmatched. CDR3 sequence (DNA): TGTGCCAGCAGCTTAGCCTACGGGACTAGCGGTTACGAGCAGTACTTC. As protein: CASSLAYGTSGYEQYF. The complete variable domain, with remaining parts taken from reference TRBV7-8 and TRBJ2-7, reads GAGVSQSPRYKVAKRGQDVALRCDPISGHVSLFWYQQALGQGPEFLTYFQNEAQLDKSGLPSDRFFAERPEGSVSTLKIQRTQQEDSAVYLCASSLAYGTSGYEQYFGPGTRLTVT.

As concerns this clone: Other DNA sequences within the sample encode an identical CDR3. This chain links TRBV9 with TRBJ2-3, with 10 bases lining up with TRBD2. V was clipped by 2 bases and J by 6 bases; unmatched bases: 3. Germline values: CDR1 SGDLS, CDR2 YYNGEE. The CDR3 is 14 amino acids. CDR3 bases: TGTGCCAGCAGCGTTGGGACTAGCGCCGATACGCAGTATTTT. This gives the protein CASSVGTSADTQYF.

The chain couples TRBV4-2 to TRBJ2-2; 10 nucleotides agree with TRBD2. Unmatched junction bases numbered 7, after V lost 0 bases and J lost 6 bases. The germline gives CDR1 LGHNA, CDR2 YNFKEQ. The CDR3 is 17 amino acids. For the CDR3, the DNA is TGTGCCAGCAGCCAAGAAGGCCTAGCGGGGGTGTCCGGGGAGCTGTTTTTT. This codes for CASSQEGLAGVSGELFF.

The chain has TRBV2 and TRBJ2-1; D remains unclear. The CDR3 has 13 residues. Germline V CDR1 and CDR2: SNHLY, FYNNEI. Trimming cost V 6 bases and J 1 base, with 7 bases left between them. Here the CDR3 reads CASRAVSYNEQFF. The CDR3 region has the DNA TGTGCCAGCAGGGCAGTATCCTACAATGAGCAGTTCTTC.

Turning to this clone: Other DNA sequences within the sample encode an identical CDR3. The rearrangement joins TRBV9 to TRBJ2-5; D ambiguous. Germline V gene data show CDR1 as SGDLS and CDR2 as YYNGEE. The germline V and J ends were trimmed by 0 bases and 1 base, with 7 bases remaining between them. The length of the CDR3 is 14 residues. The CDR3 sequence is CASSVGGSQETQYF. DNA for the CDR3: TGTGCCAGCAGCGTAGGAGGCTCCCAAGAGACCCAGTACTTC.

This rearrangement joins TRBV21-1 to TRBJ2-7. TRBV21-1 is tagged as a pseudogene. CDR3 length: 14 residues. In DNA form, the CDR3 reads TGTGCCAGCAGCTTCGGGCAGTCTCCCTACGAGCAGTACTTC. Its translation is CASSFGQSPYEQYF.

The CDR3 loop reads CASTPPGGPGGNRDTQYF. In DNA form, the CDR3 reads TGTGCCAGCACCCCACCGGGGGGGCCAGGGGGGAATCGGGATACGCAGTATTTT. The chain employs TRBV27 and TRBJ2-3, with D perhaps TRBD2 (8 bases). V was pared by 7 bases and J by 6 bases, with 29 bases between. Germline CDR1 MNHEY, CDR2 SMNVEV (reference sequence). The CDR3 loop spans 18 amino acids.

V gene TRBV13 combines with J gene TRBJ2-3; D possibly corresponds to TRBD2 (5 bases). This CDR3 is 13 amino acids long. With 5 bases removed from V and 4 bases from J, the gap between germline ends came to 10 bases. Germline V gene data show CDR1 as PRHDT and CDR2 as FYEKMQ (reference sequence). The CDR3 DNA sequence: TGTGCCAGCAGCCCGGGGAGCCCAGATACGCAGTATTTT. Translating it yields CASSPGSPDTQYF. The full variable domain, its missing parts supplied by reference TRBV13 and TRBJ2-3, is AAGVIQSPRHLIKEKRETATLKCYPIPRHDTVYWYQQGPGQDPQFLISFYEKMQSDKGSIPDRFSAQQFSDYHSELNMSSLELGDSALYFCASSPGSPDTQYFGPGTRLTVL.

The CDR3 region is CASSGRTGGYPTNEKLFF. The CDR3 region has the DNA TGTGCCAGCAGTGGGAGGACAGGGGGCTACCCTACTAATGAAAAACTGTTTTTT. The genes are TRBV6-1 and TRBJ1-4; 11 bases map to TRBD1. Germline V lookup: CDR1 MNHNS, CDR2 SASEGT. The CDR3 has 18 residues. The J segment lost 2 bases and the V segment lost 4 bases, leaving 9 bases of the junction unmatched.

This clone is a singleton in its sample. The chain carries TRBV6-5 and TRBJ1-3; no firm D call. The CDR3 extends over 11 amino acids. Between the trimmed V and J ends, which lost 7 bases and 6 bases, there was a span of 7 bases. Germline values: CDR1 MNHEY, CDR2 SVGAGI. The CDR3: CASTDTNTIYF. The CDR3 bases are TGTGCCAGCACCGACACAAACACCATATATTTT.

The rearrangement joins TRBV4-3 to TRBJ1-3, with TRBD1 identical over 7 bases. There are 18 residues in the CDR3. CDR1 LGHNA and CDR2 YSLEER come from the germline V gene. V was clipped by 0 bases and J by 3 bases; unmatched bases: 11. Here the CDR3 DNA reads TGCGCCAGCAGCCAAGATCGTCGAGGCAGGGGGAGTGGAAACACCATATATTTT. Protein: CASSQDRRGRGSGNTIYF.

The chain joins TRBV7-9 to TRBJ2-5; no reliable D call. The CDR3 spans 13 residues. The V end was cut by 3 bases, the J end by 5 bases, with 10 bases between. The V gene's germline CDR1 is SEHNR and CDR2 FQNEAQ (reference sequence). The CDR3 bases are TGTGCCAGCAGCTTTTGGGCTGGCGAGACCCAGTACTTC. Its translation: CASSFWAGETQYF. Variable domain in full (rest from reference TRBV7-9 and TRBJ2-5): DTGVSQNPRHKITKRGQNVTFRCDPISEHNRLYWYRQTLGQGPEFLTYFQNEAQLEKSRLLSDRFSAERPKGSFSTLEIQRTEQGDSAMYLCASSFWAGETQYFGPGTRLLVL.

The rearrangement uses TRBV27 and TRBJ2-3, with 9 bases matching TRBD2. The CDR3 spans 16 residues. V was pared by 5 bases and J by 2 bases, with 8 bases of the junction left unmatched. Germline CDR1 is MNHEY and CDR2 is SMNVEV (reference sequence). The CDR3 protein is CASSASSGGYTDTQYF. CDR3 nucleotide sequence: TGTGCCAGCAGTGCCTCCAGCGGGGGGTACACAGATACGCAGTATTTT.